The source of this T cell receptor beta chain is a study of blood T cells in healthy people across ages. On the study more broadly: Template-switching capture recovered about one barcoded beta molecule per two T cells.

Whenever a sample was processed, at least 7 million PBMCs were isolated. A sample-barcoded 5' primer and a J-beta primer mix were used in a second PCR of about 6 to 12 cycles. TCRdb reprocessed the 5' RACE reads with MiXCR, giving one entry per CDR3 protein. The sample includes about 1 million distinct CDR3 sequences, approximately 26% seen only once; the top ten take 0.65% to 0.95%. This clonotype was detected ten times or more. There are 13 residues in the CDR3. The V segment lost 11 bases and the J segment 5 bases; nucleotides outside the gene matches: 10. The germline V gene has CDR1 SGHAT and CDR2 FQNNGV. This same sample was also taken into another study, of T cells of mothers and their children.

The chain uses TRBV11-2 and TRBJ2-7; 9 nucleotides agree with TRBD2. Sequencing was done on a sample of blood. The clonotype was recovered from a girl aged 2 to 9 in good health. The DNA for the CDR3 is TGTGCCTCTAAAGCGGGAGGTAGCGACGAGCAGTACTTC. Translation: CASKAGGSDEQYF.